This TCR beta chain stems from a study of lymphopenia after photon versus proton radiotherapy. Study results and caveats: Proton therapy kept repertoires fairly stable, unlike photons, which gained effector/memory cells. A bigger post-nadir fall in TCR diversity correlated inversely with survival time in deceased patients. After the lymphocyte nadir, photon-treated repertoires showed oligoclonal expansion, especially of CD8+ Temra cells.

Profiled with immunoSEQ multiplex PCR; TCRdb holds only in-frame clones, not every one. The table records fewer than 15,000 clones, about 88% of them present only once. Regarding this clone: The target antigen is unknown.

The specimen comprised peripheral blood, sampled from a patient treated with photon-based radiotherapy. This TCR came from a man between 60 and 75 years old with pancreatic cancer.

In nucleotides, the CDR3 is TGTGCCAGCAGTTACCCGGGGGATGAAAAACTGTTTTTT. Translated, it gives CASSYPGDEKLFF. The genes are TRBV6-5 and TRBJ1-4, with D perhaps TRBD1 (5 bases). The CDR3 runs 13 residues. Trimming took 2 bases from V and 6 from J, leaving 7 bases between them. CDR1 and CDR2 (germline): MNHEY, SVGAGI.